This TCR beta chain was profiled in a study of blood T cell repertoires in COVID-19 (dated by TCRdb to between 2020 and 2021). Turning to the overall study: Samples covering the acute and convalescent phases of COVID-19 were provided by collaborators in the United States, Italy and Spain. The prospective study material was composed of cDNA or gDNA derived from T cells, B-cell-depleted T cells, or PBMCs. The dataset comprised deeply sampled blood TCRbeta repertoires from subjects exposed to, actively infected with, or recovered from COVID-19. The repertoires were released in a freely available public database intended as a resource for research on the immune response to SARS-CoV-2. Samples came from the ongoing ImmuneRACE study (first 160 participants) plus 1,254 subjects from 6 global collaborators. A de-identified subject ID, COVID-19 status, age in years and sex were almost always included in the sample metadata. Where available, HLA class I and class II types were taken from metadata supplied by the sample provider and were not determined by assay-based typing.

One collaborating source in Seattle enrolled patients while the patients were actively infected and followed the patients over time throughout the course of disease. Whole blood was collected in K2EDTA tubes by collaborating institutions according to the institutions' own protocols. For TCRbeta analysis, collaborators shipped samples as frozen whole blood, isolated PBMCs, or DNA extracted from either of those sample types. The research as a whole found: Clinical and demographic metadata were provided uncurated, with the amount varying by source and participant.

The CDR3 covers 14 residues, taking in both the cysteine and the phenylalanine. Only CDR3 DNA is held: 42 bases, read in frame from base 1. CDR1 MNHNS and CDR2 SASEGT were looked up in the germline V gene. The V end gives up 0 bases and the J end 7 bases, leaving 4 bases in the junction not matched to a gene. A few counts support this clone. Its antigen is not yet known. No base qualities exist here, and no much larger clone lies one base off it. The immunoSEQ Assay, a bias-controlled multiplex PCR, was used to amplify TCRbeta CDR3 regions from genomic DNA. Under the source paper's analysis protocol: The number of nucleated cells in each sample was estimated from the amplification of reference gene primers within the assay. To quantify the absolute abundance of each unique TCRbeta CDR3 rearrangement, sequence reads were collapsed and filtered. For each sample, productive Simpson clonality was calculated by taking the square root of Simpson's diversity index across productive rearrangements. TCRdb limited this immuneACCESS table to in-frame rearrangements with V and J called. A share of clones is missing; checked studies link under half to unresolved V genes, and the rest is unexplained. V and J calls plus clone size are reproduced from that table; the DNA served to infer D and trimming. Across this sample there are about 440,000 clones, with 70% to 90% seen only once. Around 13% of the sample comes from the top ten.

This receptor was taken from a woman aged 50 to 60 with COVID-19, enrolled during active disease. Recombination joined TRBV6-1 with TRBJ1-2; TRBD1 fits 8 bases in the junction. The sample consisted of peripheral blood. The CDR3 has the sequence CASSEARTGSGYTF. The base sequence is TGTGCCAGCAGTGAAGCGAGGACAGGGAGTGGCTACACCTTC.